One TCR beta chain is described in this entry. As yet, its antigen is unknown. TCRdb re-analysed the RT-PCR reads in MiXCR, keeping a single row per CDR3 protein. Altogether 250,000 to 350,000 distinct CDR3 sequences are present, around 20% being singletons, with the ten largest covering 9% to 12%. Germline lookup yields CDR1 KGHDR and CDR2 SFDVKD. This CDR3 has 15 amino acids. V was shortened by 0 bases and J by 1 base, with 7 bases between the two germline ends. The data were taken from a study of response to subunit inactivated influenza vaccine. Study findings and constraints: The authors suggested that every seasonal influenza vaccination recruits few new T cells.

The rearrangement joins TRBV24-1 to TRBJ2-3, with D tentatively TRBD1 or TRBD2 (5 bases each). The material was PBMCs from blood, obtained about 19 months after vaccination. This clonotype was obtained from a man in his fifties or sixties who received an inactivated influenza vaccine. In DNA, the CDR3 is TGTGCCACCAGTGATTTGGTGGGGGGCACAGATACGCAGTATTTT. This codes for CATSDLVGGTDTQYF.